This TCR beta chain comes out of a study of cytomegalovirus exposure and HLA in healthy donors. Study-wide points: Researchers reported in a later analysis that a missense DCLRE1C variant was tied to TCR beta V- and J-gene trimming. Roughly uniform sequencing depth across donors was assumed, possibly incorrectly. The likely explanation for a cluster of highly shared sequence variants was sequencing artifact. Productive status was seen about 90% or about 30% of the time for most TCR beta V segments in an earlier analysis.

About this clone: Its antigen is as yet unknown.

The PCR was carried out with 60 Vbeta primers and 13 Jbeta primers. Profiling relied on immunoSEQ multiplex PCR, and the TCRdb table lists in-frame clones only, not all of them. Here the sample spans about 79,000 clones, about 70% being singletons. V shed 6 bases and J shed 2 bases, with 14 bases lying between them. The CDR3 has 14 amino acids. The germline gives CDR1 SGHVS, CDR2 FQNEAQ. The receptor's source is a man aged 55 to 70 in good health and CMV-seronegative. The gene calls are TRBV7-8 and TRBJ2-7, with TRBD1 as a possible D gene (5 bases). The sequenced sample consisted of PBMCs. The chain's CDR3 is CASSPTAQAYEQYF. The DNA of the CDR3 is TGTGCCAGCAGTCCAACGGCACAGGCCTACGAGCAGTACTTC.